The 30 T cell receptor beta chains below come from one sample, sequenced in a study of blood T cell repertoires in COVID-19. Profiling relied on immunoSEQ multiplex PCR, and the TCRdb table lists in-frame clones only, not all of them. The data show 220,000 or so clones, 85% to 90% seen once. Sequences were obtained from PBMCs or T cells enriched from blood (not recorded which). The receptors originated from a man in his forties or fifties who had been exposed to COVID-19.

The V gene is TRBV5-4, the J gene TRBJ2-3; 13 bases map to TRBD2. Germline CDR1 reads SGHNT; CDR2 reads YYREEE (reference sequence). The CDR3 has 16 amino acids. With 2 bases clipped from V and 6 bases from J, the junction kept 6 bases outside the gene matches. In nucleotides, the CDR3 is TGTGCCAGCAGCTTTCGACTAGCGGGAGGAACGGATACGCAGTATTTT. Translated, it gives CASSFRLAGGTDTQYF.

This chain uses TRBV5-1 with TRBJ2-2; D may be TRBD2 (5 bases). Trimming left V 3 bases short and J 5 bases short, with 11 bases between. CDR1 is SGHRS and CDR2 is YFSETQ in the germline V gene. This CDR3 spans 14 amino acids. Here the CDR3 DNA reads TGCGCCAGCAGCTCGCCCGAGGGAACCGGGGAGCTGTTTTTT. This sequence encodes CASSSPEGTGELFF. Based on the CDR3 plus reference TRBV5-1 and TRBJ2-2, the full variable domain is KAGVTQTPRYLIKTRGQQVTLSCSPISGHRSVSWYQQTPGQGLQFLFEYFSETQRNKGNFPGRFSGRQFSNSRSEMNVSTLELGDSALYLCASSSPEGTGELFFGEGSRLTVL.

This sequence joins TRBV4-2 and TRBJ2-3; TRBD2 matches 7 bases. The junction had 8 bases not matched to a gene; V was cut back by 1 base and J by 1 base. Germline V gene sequence: CDR1 LGHNA, CDR2 YNFKEQ. This CDR3 has 17 residues. The CDR3 DNA is TGTGCCAGCAGCCAAGTTAGCGTGAGCGGGGGCACAGATACGCAGTATTTT. Amino acid sequence: CASSQVSVSGGTDTQYF.

The chain carries TRBV7-3 and TRBJ2-3; 7 bases map to TRBD2. Germline loops: CDR1 SGHTA, CDR2 FQGTGA. V shed 2 bases and J 2 bases; nucleotides not matched to a gene: 1. The length of the CDR3 is 14 residues. DNA of the CDR3: TGTGCCAGCAGCTTAGCGGGAGTCACAGATACGCAGTATTTT. Translation gives CASSLAGVTDTQYF.

The chain has TRBV18 and TRBJ1-6; 7 bases align to TRBD1. Trimming removed 3 bases from V and 4 bases from J; junction bases left unmatched: 3. The CDR3 runs to 15 residues. Germline CDR1 reads KGHSH; CDR2 reads LQKENI. The CDR3 nucleotides are TGTGCCAGCTCACCTCAGGGACAGTATAATTCACCCCTCCACTTT. The encoded protein is CASSPQGQYNSPLHF.

This sequence joins TRBV2 and TRBJ1-3; perhaps TRBD1 as D (5 bases). The germline V and J ends were trimmed by 7 bases and 0 bases, with 10 bases remaining between them. This CDR3 is built from 14 residues. CDR1 and CDR2 from the germline V gene are SNHLY and FYNNEI. The CDR3 nucleotides read TGTGCCAGCAACAGGCAGAGCTCTGGAAACACCATATATTTT. Amino acid sequence: CASNRQSSGNTIYF.

The rearrangement uses TRBV5-1 and TRBJ1-6; D gene uncertain. V was pared by 4 bases and J by 2 bases, with 13 bases between. The CDR3 consists of 16 residues. The germline gives CDR1 SGHRS, CDR2 YFSETQ. The CDR3 DNA reads as TGCGCCAGCAGCACCTTTCAGCGCGCCTATAATTCACCCCTCCACTTT. It specifies CASSTFQRAYNSPLHF.

This chain links TRBV15 with TRBJ1-6; the D is unclear. The CDR3 length is 15 residues. V lost 1 base and J 7 bases, leaving 11 bases between the germline ends. CDR1 is LNHNV, CDR2 YYDKDF, per germline (reference sequence). CDR3 loop: CATSRAVQRNSPLHF. The DNA of the CDR3 is TGTGCCACCAGCAGAGCGGTGCAGAGGAATTCACCCCTCCACTTT.

The genes are TRBV6-5 and TRBJ1-2; D possibly corresponds to TRBD1 (5 bases). CDR1 is MNHEY, CDR2 SVGAGI, per germline. V gave up 5 bases and J gave up 3 bases, with 16 bases separating them. This CDR3 comprises 15 residues. CDR3 DNA: TGTGCCAGCAGTCCCTACAGGCAGAACTACTATGGCTACACCTTC. Translated: CASSPYRQNYYGYTF.

The gene calls are TRBV3-1 (or the pseudogene TRBV3-2) and TRBJ1-1; 7 bases align to TRBD1. The CDR3 sequence is 15 residues long. Unmatched junction bases numbered 11, after V lost 4 bases and J lost 6 bases. The V gene's germline CDR1 is LGHDT and CDR2 YNNKEL (reference sequence). The CDR3 region has the DNA TGTGCCAGCAGCCCCACCCAACGACAGGGTGCTGAAGCTTTCTTT. Translated, it gives CASSPTQRQGAEAFF.

The chain is built from TRBV10-2 and TRBJ2-5; perhaps TRBD1 as D (6 bases). This CDR3 region has 14 residues. Germline assignment: CDR1 WSHSY and CDR2 SAAADI. Trimming removed 3 bases from V and 2 bases from J, with 10 bases in between. The CDR3 nucleotides read TGCGCCAGCAGTGAAGGACAGCGACAAGAGACCCAGTACTTC. Translated, it gives CASSEGQRQETQYF.

The chain carries TRBV6-4 and TRBJ2-1; unclear D gene. The germline CDR1 and CDR2 sequences are MRHNA and SNTAGT. Deletions cut 3 bases from V and 0 bases from J, with 9 bases between. CDR3 length: 15 residues. The CDR3 loop reads CASSEILSSYNEQFF. CDR3 bases: TGTGCCAGCAGTGAAATCCTGAGCTCCTACAATGAGCAGTTCTTC.

This clone was seen once. V gene TRBV7-9 combines with J gene TRBJ2-7; TRBD1 matches 10 bases. V lost 1 base, J lost 3 bases, and 6 bases stayed unmatched. The length of the CDR3 is 16 residues. Germline loops: CDR1 SEHNR, CDR2 FQNEAQ (reference sequence). CDR3 loop: CASSLVLDRGYYEQYF. CDR3 sequence (DNA): TGTGCCAGCAGCTTAGTCTTGGACAGGGGGTACTACGAGCAGTACTTC. The variable domain in full, with the rest retrieved from reference TRBV7-9 and TRBJ2-7, is DTGVSQNPRHKITKRGQNVTFRCDPISEHNRLYWYRQTLGQGPEFLTYFQNEAQLEKSRLLSDRFSAERPKGSFSTLEIQRTEQGDSAMYLCASSLVLDRGYYEQYFGPGTRLTVT.

The chain links TRBV4-1 to TRBJ1-4, with 7 positions matching TRBD1. CDR3 length: 15 residues. J was trimmed by 6 bases and V by 4 bases; bases with no gene match: 8. In germline, CDR1 is MGHRA, CDR2 YSYEKL. The DNA for the CDR3 is TGCGCCAGCAGCCGAGACAGGGTAGGAGATGAAAAACTGTTTTTT. Translated, it gives CASSRDRVGDEKLFF.

CDR3 bases: TGTGCCACCAGCAGAGATCTCTGGAGGGTGCTTGACAATCAGCCCCAGCATTTT. Protein: CATSRDLWRVLDNQPQHF. V usage is TRBV15 and J usage is TRBJ1-5; D is unclear. V shed 0 bases and J shed 3 bases, with 18 bases lying between them. This CDR3 region has 18 residues. CDR1 and CDR2 from the germline V gene are LNHNV and YYDKDF (reference sequence).

The chain uses TRBV29-1 and TRBJ2-1, with D uncertain. The germline V gene has CDR1 SQVTM and CDR2 ANQGSEA. This CDR3 comprises 14 residues. Trimming took off 3 bases at V and 2 bases at J, with 11 bases between the two ends. The CDR3 nucleotides are TGCAGCGTTGATGTTAGCTGGGCCTACAATGAGCAGTTCTTC. This sequence encodes CSVDVSWAYNEQFF.

J is TRBJ1-6 and V is TRBV2, with D unclear. CDR1 and CDR2 (germline): SNHLY, FYNNEI. Trimming cost V 7 bases and J 10 bases, with 20 bases left between them. CDR3 size: 15 residues. The DNA of the CDR3 is TGTGCCAGCACCAGAAGGGCGGATTCGGGATCACCCCTCCACTTT. Its protein product is CASTRRADSGSPLHF.

The chain joins TRBV12-3 or TRBV12-4 to TRBJ1-2, with TRBD1 matching over 9 bases. V shed 10 bases and J 4 bases; nucleotides not matched to a gene: 7. The length of the CDR3 is 13 residues. The chain's CDR3 is CATSGQGLYGYTF. The CDR3 region has the DNA TGTGCCACCTCGGGACAGGGACTCTATGGCTACACCTTC.

The CDR3 region is CSVESDSYNEQFF. The CDR3 DNA is TGCAGCGTTGAATCGGACAGCTACAATGAGCAGTTCTTC. This chain connects TRBV29-1 to TRBJ2-1; maybe TRBD1 (6 bases). The germline V gene encodes CDR1 SQVTM and CDR2 ANQGSEA. The V and J ends lost 2 bases and 3 bases respectively, with 8 bases between them. This CDR3 contains 13 residues.

The table lists this clone with a few counts. V is TRBV10-3 and J is TRBJ1-6; TRBD1 might be the D (6 bases). Germline V lookup: CDR1 ENHRY, CDR2 SYGVKD. The V and J ends lost 5 bases and 8 bases respectively, with 13 bases between them. CDR3 length: 14 amino acids. The CDR3 coding sequence is TGTGCCATCAGTATGAACAGGGACGATTCACCCCTCCACTTT. As protein: CAISMNRDDSPLHF.

The chain employs TRBV19 and TRBJ2-3, with TRBD1 matching 11 bases. Trimming cost V 9 bases and J 3 bases; bases outside gene matches: 5. The CDR3 runs to 14 residues. Germline assignment: CDR1 LNHDA and CDR2 SQIVND (reference sequence). This chain's CDR3 is CASKGQGETDTQYF. The CDR3 region has the DNA TGTGCCAGCAAGGGACAGGGGGAAACAGATACGCAGTATTTT.

This chain links TRBV5-1 with TRBJ1-1, with D unclear. Trimming stripped 3 bases from V and 2 bases from J, with 8 bases between. Germline V gene lookup returns CDR1 SGHRS and CDR2 YFSETQ. The CDR3 is made up of 13 amino acids. In nucleotides, the CDR3 is TGCGCCAGCAGCTCGGGGATTAACACTGAAGCTTTCTTT. The encoded protein is CASSSGINTEAFF.

This chain connects TRBV5-1 to TRBJ2-5; TRBD1 agrees at 8 bases. Trimming at V came to 4 bases and at J to 5 bases, leaving 10 bases not matched to a gene. The CDR3 extends over 15 amino acids. Looked up from germline, CDR1 is SGHRS and CDR2 is YFSETQ. The CDR3 sequence is CASSPRTGMAETQYF. CDR3 DNA sequence: TGCGCCAGCAGCCCAAGGACAGGGATGGCGGAGACCCAGTACTTC.

The chain employs TRBV5-6 and TRBJ1-3; D call uncertain. The CDR3 is 14 residues long. V lost 2 bases, J lost 6 bases, and 12 bases lay in between. CDR1 and CDR2 (germline): SGHDT, YYEEEE. CDR3 loop: CASSFGSLENTIYF. DNA for the CDR3: TGTGCCAGCAGCTTTGGCAGTCTAGAAAACACCATATATTTT.

This clone was found a few times. V gene TRBV2 combines with J gene TRBJ2-7; D gene unclear. Germline V CDR1 and CDR2: SNHLY, FYNNEI. V was clipped by 4 bases and J by 0 bases, with 7 bases between them. The CDR3 runs to 13 residues. For the CDR3, the DNA is TGTGCCAGCAGTGTCCGGGTCTCCTACGAGCAGTACGTC. Protein: CASSVRVSYEQYV.

The chain is built from TRBV5-1 and TRBJ2-5; D not certain. CDR3 length: 13 amino acids. Germline V gene lookup returns CDR1 SGHRS and CDR2 YFSETQ. Between the trimmed V and J ends, which lost 2 bases and 5 bases, there was a span of 10 bases. The CDR3 DNA sequence: TGCGCCAGCAGCTTTGCGAGCCCGGAGACCCAGTACTTC. Its translation: CASSFASPETQYF.

CDR3 in amino acids: CASSVGTGLYNEQFF. The CDR3 nucleotides are TGTGCCAGCAGCGTCGGGACAGGGCTCTACAATGAGCAGTTCTTC. The rearrangement joins TRBV9 to TRBJ2-1; 9 nucleotides match TRBD1. CDR1 is SGDLS and CDR2 is YYNGEE in the germline V gene. V shed 2 bases and J 3 bases; nucleotides not matched to a gene: 3. The CDR3 covers 15 residues. The full variable domain, in which reference TRBV9 and TRBJ2-1 provide the parts outside the CDR3, is DSGVTQTPKHLITATGQRVTLRCSPRSGDLSVYWYQQSLDQGLQFLIQYYNGEERAKGNILERFSAQQFPDLHSELNLSSLELGDSALYFCASSVGTGLYNEQFFGPGTRLTVL.

The rearrangement joins TRBV29-1 to TRBJ1-5, with D possibly being TRBD1 (5 bases). Germline V gene lookup returns CDR1 SQVTM and CDR2 ANQGSEA. V lost 4 bases, J lost 5 bases, and 12 bases lay in between. This CDR3 has 13 amino acids. CDR3 sequence: CSVAGGIHQPQHF. The CDR3 DNA reads as TGCAGCGTTGCGGGGGGGATCCATCAGCCCCAGCATTTT.

The chain carries TRBV4-2 and TRBJ2-1; 9 bases fit TRBD2. Trimming cost V 1 base and J 4 bases; bases outside gene matches: 5. The CDR3 covers 16 residues. The germline V gene has CDR1 LGHNA and CDR2 YNFKEQ. CDR3 loop: CASSQAASGEYNEQFF. The DNA of the CDR3 is TGTGCCAGCAGCCAAGCAGCTAGCGGGGAATACAATGAGCAGTTCTTC.

The V and J genes are TRBV30 and TRBJ2-3; possible D gene TRBD1, 6 bases. The germline gives CDR1 GTSNPN, CDR2 SVGIG (reference sequence). CDR3 length equals 15 residues. Trimming left V 3 bases short and J 1 base short, with 14 bases between. The CDR3 protein is CAWSRDTYRTDTQYF. CDR3 bases: TGTGCCTGGAGCCGGGACACCTACCGCACAGATACGCAGTATTTT.